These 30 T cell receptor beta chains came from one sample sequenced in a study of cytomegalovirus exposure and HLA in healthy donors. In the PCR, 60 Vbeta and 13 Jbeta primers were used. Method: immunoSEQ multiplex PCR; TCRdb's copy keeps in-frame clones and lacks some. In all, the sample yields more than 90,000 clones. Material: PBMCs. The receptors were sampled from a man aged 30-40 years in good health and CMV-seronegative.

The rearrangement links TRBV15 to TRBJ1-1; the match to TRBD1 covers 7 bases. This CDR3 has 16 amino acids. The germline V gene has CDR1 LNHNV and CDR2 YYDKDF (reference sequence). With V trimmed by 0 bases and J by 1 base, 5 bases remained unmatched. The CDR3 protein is CATSRDQGQKNTEAFF. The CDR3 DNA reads TGTGCCACCAGCAGAGATCAGGGACAGAAGAACACTGAAGCTTTCTTT.

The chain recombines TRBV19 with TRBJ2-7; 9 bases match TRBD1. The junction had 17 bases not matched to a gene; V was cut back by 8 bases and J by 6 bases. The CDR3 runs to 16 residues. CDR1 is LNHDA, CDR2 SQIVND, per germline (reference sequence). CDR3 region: CASSRDRALIRGEQYF. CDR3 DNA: TGTGCCAGTTCCCGGGACAGGGCCCTAATCAGGGGCGAGCAGTACTTC.

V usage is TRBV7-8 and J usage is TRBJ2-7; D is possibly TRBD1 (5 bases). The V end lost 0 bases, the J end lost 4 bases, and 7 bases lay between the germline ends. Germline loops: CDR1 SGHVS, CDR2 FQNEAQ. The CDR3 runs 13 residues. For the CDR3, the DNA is TGTGCCAGCAGCTTAGCCAGGGAATACGAGCAGTACTTC. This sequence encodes CASSLAREYEQYF. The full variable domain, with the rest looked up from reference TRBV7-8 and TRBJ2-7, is GAGVSQSPRYKVAKRGQDVALRCDPISGHVSLFWYQQALGQGPEFLTYFQNEAQLDKSGLPSDRFFAERPEGSVSTLKIQRTQQEDSAVYLCASSLAREYEQYFGPGTRLTVT.

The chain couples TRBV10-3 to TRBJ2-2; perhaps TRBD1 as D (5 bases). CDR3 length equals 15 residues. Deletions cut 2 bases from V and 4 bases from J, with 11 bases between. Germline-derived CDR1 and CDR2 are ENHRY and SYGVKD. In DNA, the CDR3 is TGTGCCATCAGTGAGGACTCAAGGGGCACCGGGGAGCTGTTTTTT. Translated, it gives CAISEDSRGTGELFF.

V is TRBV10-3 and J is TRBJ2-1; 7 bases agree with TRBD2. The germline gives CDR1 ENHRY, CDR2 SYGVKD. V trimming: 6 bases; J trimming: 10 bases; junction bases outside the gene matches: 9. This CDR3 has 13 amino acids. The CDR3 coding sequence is TGTGCCATCAGCGGGACTTACGGGGGGGAGCAGTTCTTC. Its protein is CAISGTYGGEQFF.

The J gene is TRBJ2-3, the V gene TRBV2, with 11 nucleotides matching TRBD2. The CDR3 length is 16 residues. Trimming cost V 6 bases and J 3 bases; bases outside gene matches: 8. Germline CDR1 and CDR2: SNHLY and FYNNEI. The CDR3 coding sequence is TGTGCCAGCAGCGCAGGGACTAGCGGTGGGACAGATACGCAGTATTTT. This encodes CASSAGTSGGTDTQYF.

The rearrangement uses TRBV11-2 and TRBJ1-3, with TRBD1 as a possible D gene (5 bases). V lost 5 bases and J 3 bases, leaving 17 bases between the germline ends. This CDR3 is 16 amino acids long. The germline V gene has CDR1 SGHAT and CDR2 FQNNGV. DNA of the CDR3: TGTGCCAGCAGCGGGGGGGGGTATGGGTATGGAAACACCATATATTTT. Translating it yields CASSGGGYGYGNTIYF.

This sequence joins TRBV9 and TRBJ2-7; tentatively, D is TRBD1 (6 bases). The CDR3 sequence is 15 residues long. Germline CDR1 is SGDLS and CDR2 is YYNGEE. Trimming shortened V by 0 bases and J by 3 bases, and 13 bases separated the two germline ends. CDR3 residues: CASSVGGTSFYEQYF. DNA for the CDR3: TGTGCCAGCAGCGTAGGGGGGACATCTTTCTACGAGCAGTACTTC.

The CDR3 loop is CASSDPARRAGQNDEQFF. The CDR3, as DNA: TGTGCCAGCAGTGACCCGGCCAGGCGTGCAGGTCAGAACGATGAGCAGTTCTTC. The rearrangement joins TRBV6-1 to TRBJ2-1; D is unresolved. The V gene's germline CDR1 is MNHNS and CDR2 SASEGT. The V and J ends lost 3 bases and 8 bases respectively, with 26 bases between them. The CDR3 has 18 residues.

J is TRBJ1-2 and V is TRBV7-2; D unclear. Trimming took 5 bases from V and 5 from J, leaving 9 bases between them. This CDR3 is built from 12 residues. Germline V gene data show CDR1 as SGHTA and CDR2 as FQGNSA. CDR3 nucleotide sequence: TGTGCCAGCAGCCCCGAGCGTTATGGCTACACCTTC. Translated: CASSPERYGYTF.

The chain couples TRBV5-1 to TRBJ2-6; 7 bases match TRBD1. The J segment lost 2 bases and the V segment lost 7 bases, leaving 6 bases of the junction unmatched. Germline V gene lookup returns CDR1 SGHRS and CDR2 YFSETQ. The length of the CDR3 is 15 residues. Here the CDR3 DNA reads TGCGCCAGCGGGACAGTCTCTGCTGGGGCCAACGTCCTGACTTTC. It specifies CASGTVSAGANVLTF.

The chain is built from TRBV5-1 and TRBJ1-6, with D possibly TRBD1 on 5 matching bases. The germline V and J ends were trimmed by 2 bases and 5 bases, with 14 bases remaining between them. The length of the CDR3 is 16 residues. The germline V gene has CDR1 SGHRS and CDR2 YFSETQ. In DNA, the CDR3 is TGCGCCAGCAGCTTCTCCTCGGGACTGAATAATTCACCCCTCCACTTT. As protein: CASSFSSGLNNSPLHF. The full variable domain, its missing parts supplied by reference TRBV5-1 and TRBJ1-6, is KAGVTQTPRYLIKTRGQQVTLSCSPISGHRSVSWYQQTPGQGLQFLFEYFSETQRNKGNFPGRFSGRQFSNSRSEMNVSTLELGDSALYLCASSFSSGLNNSPLHFGNGTRLTVT.

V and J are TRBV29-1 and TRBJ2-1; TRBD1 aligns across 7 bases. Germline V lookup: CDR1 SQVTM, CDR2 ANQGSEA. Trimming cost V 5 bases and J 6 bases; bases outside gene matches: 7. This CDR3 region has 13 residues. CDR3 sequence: CSVPGTAANEQFF. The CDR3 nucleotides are TGCAGCGTTCCCGGGACAGCGGCCAATGAGCAGTTCTTC.

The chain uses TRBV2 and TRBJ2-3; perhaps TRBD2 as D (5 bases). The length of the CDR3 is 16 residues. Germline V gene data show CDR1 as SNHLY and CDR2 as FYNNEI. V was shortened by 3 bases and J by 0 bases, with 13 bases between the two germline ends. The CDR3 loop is CASSDQRITSTDTQYF. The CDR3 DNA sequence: TGTGCCAGCAGTGACCAGCGGATCACTAGCACAGATACGCAGTATTTT. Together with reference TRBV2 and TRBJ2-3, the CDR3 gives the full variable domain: EPEVTQTPSHQVTQMGQEVILRCVPISNHLYFYWYRQILGQKVEFLVSFYNNEISEKSEIFDDQFSVERPDGSNFTLKIRSTKLEDSAMYFCASSDQRITSTDTQYFGPGTRLTVL.

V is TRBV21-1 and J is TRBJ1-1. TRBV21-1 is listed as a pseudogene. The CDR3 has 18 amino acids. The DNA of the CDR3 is TGTGCCAGCAGCAAAGCGCTGCGAAGTCCCTGCCGGAACACTGAAGCTTTCTTT. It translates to CASSKALRSPCRNTEAFF.

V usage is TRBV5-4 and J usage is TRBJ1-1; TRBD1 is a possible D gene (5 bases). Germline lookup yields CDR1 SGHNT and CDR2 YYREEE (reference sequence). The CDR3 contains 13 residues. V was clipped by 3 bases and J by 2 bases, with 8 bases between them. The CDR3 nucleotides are TGTGCCAGCAGCTGGGGACTCAACACTGAAGCTTTCTTT. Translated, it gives CASSWGLNTEAFF.

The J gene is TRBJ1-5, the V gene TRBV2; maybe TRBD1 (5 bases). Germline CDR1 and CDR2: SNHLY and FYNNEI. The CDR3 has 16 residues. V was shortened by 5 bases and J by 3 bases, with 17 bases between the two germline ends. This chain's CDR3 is CASSSLGGGINQPQHF. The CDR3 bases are TGTGCCAGCAGTTCCCTCGGGGGAGGGATCAATCAGCCCCAGCATTTT.

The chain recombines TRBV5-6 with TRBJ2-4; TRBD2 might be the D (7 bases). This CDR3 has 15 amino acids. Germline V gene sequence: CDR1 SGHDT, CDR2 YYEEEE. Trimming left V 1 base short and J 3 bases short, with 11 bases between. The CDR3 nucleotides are TGTGCCAGCAGCTTGAGGGGGGGCGGCAAAAACATTCAGTACTTC. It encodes CASSLRGGGKNIQYF.

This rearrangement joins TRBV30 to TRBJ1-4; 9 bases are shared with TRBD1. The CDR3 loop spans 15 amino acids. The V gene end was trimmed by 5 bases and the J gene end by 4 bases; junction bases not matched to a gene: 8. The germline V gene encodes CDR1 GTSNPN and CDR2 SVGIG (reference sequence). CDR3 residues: CAWDTTGGVNEKLFF. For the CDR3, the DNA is TGTGCCTGGGACACCACAGGGGGCGTTAATGAAAAACTGTTTTTT.

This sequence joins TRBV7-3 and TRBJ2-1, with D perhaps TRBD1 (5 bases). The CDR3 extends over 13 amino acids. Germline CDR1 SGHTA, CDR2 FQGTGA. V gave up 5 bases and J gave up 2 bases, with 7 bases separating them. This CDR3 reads CASSPTAYNEQFF. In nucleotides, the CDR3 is TGTGCCAGCAGCCCGACAGCCTACAATGAGCAGTTCTTC.

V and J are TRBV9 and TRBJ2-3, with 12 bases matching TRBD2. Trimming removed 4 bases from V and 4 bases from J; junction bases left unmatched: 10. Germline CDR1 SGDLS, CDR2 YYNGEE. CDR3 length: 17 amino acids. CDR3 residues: CASSSSSGGAEADTQYF. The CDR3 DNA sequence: TGTGCCAGCAGCAGCTCTAGCGGGGGGGCAGAGGCAGATACGCAGTATTTT.

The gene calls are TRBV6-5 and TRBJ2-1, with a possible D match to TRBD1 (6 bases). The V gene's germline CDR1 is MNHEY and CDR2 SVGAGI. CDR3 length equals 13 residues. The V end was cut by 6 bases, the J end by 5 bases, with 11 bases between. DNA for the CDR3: TGTGCCAGCAGGTTCAGGGGACACAATGAGCAGTTCTTC. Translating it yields CASRFRGHNEQFF.

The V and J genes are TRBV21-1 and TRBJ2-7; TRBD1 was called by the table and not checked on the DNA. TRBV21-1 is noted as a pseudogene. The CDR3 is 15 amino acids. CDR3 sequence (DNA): TGTGCCAGCAGCAAAAGTAGGGACAGGCGGCACGAGCAGTACTTC. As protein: CASSKSRDRRHEQYF.

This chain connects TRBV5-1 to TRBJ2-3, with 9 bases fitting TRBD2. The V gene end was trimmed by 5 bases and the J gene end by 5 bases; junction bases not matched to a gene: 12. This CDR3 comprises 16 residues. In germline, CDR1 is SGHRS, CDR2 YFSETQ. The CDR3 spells CASSIGGGGGRDTQYF. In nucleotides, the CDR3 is TGCGCCAGCAGTATTGGCGGGGGGGGCGGGAGAGATACGCAGTATTTT.

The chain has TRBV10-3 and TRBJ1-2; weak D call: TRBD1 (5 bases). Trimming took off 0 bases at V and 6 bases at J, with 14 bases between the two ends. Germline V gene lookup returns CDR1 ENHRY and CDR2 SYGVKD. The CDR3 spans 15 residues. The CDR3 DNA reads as TGTGCCATCAGTGAGTCACCCGGAATCAGGGATGGCTACACCTTC. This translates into CAISESPGIRDGYTF.

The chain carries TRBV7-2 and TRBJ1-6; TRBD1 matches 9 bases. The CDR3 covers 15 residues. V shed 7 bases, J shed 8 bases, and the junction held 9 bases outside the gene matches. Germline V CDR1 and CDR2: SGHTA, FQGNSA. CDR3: CASTTQGAYDSPLHF. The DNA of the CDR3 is TGTGCCAGCACGACACAGGGGGCCTACGATTCACCCCTCCACTTT.

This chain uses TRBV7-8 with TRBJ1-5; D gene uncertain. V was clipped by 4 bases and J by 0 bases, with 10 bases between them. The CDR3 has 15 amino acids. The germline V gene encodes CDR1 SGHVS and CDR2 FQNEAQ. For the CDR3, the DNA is TGTGCCAGCAGCTCCTCCCCTTATAGCAATCAGCCCCAGCATTTT. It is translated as CASSSSPYSNQPQHF.

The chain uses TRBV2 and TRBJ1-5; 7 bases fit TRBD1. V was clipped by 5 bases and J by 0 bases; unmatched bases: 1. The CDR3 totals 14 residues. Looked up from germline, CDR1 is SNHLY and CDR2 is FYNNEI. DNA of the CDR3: TGTGCCAGCAGTCGACAGGGTAGCAATCAGCCCCAGCATTTT. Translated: CASSRQGSNQPQHF. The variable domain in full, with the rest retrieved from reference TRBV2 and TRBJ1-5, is EPEVTQTPSHQVTQMGQEVILRCVPISNHLYFYWYRQILGQKVEFLVSFYNNEISEKSEIFDDQFSVERPDGSNFTLKIRSTKLEDSAMYFCASSRQGSNQPQHFGDGTRLSIL.

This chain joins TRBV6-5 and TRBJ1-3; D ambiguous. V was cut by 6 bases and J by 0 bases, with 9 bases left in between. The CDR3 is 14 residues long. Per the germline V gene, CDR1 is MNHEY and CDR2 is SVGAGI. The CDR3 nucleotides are TGTGCCAGCAGCCCCCTAAGCTCTGGAAACACCATATATTTT. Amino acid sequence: CASSPLSSGNTIYF.

The CDR3 DNA sequence: TGCAGCGTTCCCCACATGGGCCTCATCGTCAATGAGCAGTTCTTC. Amino acids: CSVPHMGLIVNEQFF. The V gene is TRBV29-1, the J gene TRBJ2-1; no definite D call. The CDR3 consists of 15 residues. Looked up from germline, CDR1 is SQVTM and CDR2 is ANQGSEA. The V and J ends lost 5 bases and 6 bases respectively, with 20 bases between them.